This entry features one TCR beta chain sequence. With V trimmed by 3 bases and J by 1 base, 11 bases remained unmatched. This CDR3 is built from 18 residues. Germline V gene lookup returns CDR1 SGHRS and CDR2 YFSETQ. This sample is drawn from a study of blood T cell repertoires in COVID-19. Overall study: The origin of the acute and convalescent COVID-19 samples was the United States, Italy and Spain.

Per the original data handling: Amplifying reference gene primers gave estimates of nucleated cell counts. Libraries were prepared by immunoSEQ multiplex PCR; TCRdb keeps only in-frame clonotypes and omits some of them. The D gene and trimming were derived from the DNA, and the V and J assignments and clone size from that table. The sample comprises some 48,000 clones, almost 80% of which are singletons, and about 5.8% rests with the top ten. The TCR comes from a woman aged 50 to 60 with acute COVID-19. This chain uses TRBV5-1 with TRBJ2-5, with 11 bases fitting TRBD2. The sequencing input was PBMCs or T cells enriched from blood (not recorded which). The CDR3 is CASSWGTYGTSGQETQYF. The CDR3 DNA is TGCGCCAGCAGCTGGGGGACTTACGGGACTAGCGGCCAAGAGACCCAGTACTTC.